This T cell receptor (beta chain) derives from a study of blood T cell repertoires in COVID-19. At the level of the study: The analysed material was cDNA or gDNA that came from T cells, B-cell-depleted T cells, or PBMCs.

Authors' methods: Scientists estimated how many nucleated cells there were by amplifying reference gene primers. Clones were sequenced by immunoSEQ multiplex PCR, and TCRdb holds only the in-frame ones, with some missing. Clone size and the V and J calls come from that table; the DNA yielded D and trimming. The sample has fewer than 500,000 clones, about 89% seen once. V was pared by 2 bases and J by 2 bases, with 7 bases between. The CDR3 spans 14 residues. CDR1 SNHLY and CDR2 FYNNEI come from the germline V gene. The source of this sequence is a woman aged 30 to 39 with acute or convalescent COVID-19. This sequence joins TRBV2 and TRBJ1-5; D might be TRBD1 (5 bases). The sequencing sample was made of peripheral blood. The CDR3, as DNA: TGTGCCAGCAGTGAATTCAGGGGCAATCAGCCCCAGCATTTT. This translates into CASSEFRGNQPQHF. Using reference TRBV2 and TRBJ1-5 for the parts outside the CDR3, the full variable domain is EPEVTQTPSHQVTQMGQEVILRCVPISNHLYFYWYRQILGQKVEFLVSFYNNEISEKSEIFDDQFSVERPDGSNFTLKIRSTKLEDSAMYFCASSEFRGNQPQHFGDGTRLSIL.